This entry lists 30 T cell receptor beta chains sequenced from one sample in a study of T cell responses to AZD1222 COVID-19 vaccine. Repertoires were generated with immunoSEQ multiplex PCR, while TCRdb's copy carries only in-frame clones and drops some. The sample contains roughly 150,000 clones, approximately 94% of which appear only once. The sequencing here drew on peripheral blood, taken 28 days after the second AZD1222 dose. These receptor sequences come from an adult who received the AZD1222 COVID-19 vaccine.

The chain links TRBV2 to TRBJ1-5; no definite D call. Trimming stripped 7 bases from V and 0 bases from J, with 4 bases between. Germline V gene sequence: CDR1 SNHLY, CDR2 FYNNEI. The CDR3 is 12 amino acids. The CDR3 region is CASKYSNQPQHF. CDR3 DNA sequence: TGTGCCAGCAAGTATAGCAATCAGCCCCAGCATTTT.

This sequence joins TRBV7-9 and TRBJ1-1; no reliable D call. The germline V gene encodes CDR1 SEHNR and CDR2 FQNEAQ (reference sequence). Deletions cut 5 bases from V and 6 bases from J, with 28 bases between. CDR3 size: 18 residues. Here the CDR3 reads CASSHRPGNPRSFAEAFF. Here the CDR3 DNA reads TGTGCCAGCAGCCATCGACCCGGGAACCCCCGATCTTTCGCTGAAGCTTTCTTT.

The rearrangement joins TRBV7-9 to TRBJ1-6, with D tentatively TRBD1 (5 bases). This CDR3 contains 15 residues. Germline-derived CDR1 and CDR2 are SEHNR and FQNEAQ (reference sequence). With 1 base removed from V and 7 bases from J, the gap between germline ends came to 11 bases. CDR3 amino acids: CASSLGAGRNSPLHF. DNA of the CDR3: TGTGCCAGCAGCTTAGGGGCAGGGAGGAATTCACCCCTCCACTTT.

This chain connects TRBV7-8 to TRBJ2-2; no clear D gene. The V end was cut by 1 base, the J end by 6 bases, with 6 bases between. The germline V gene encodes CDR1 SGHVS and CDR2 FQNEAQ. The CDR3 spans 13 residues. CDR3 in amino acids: CASSLEGPGELFF. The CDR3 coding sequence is TGTGCCAGCAGCTTAGAGGGTCCCGGGGAGCTGTTTTTT.

In DNA, the CDR3 is TGTGCCAGCAGCCCCAGGGTCACGGGAGGGCTCTACAATGAGCAGTTCTTC. Translation: CASSPRVTGGLYNEQFF. The J gene is TRBJ2-1, the V gene TRBV13; the match to TRBD2 covers 8 bases. After removal of 5 bases from V and 3 bases from J, the junction contained 12 bases not matched to a gene. Germline V gives CDR1 PRHDT, CDR2 FYEKMQ (reference sequence). CDR3 length equals 17 residues.

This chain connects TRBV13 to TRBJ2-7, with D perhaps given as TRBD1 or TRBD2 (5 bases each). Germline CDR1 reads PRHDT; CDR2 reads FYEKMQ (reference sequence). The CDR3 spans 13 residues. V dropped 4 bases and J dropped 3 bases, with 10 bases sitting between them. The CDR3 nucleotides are TGTGCCAGCAGCTCCGGGGACGTCTACGAGCAGTACTTC. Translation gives CASSSGDVYEQYF.

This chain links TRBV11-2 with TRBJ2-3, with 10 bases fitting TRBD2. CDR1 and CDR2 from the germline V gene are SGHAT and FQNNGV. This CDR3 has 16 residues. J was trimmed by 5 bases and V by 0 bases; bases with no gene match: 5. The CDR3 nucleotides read TGTGCCAGCAGCTTAGATCTAGCGGGAGTACAAGATACGCAGTATTTT. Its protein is CASSLDLAGVQDTQYF.

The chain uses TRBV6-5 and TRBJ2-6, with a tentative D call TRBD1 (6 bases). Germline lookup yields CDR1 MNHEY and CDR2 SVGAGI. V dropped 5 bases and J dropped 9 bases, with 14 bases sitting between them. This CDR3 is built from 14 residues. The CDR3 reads CASSPHRQVNVLTF. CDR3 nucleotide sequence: TGTGCCAGCAGTCCTCATCGACAGGTCAACGTCCTGACTTTC.

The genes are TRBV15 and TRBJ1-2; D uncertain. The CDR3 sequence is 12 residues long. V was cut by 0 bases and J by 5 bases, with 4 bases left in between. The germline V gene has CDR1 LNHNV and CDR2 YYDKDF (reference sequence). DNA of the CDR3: TGTGCCACCAGCAGAGATTCATATGGCTACACCTTC. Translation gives CATSRDSYGYTF.

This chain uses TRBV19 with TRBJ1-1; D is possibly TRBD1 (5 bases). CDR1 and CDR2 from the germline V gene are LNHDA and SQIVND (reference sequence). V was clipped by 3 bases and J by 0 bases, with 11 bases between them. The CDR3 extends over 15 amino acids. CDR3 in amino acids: CASSIWGGMNTEAFF. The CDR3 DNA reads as TGTGCCAGTAGTATCTGGGGGGGAATGAACACTGAAGCTTTCTTT.

The CDR3 DNA is TGTGCCATCAGGCGGACAGCCTTCTACAATGAGCAGTTCTTC. This gives the protein CAIRRTAFYNEQFF. The chain combines TRBV10-3 with TRBJ2-1; tentatively, D is TRBD1 (6 bases). Germline-derived CDR1 and CDR2 are ENHRY and SYGVKD. Trimming took 6 bases from V and 3 from J, leaving 12 bases between them. CDR3 length equals 14 residues.

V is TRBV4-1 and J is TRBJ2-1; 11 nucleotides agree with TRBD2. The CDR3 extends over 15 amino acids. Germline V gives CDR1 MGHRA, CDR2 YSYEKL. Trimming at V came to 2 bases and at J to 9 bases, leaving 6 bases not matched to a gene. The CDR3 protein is CASSQRLAGQAEQFF. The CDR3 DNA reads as TGCGCCAGCAGCCAACGACTAGCGGGACAGGCTGAGCAGTTCTTC.

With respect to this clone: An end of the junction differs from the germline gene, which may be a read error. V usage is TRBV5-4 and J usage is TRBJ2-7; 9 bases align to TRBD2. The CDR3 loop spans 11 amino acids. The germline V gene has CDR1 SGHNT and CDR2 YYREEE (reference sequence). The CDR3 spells CASSLEREATF. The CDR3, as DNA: TGTGCCAGCAGCTTGGAGCGGGAGGCTACCTTC.

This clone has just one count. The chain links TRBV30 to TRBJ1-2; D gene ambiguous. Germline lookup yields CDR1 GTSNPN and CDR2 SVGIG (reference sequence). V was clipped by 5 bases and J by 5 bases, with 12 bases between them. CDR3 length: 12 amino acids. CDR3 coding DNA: TGTGCCTGGGGTCTGCAGTTATATGGCTACACCTTC. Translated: CAWGLQLYGYTF.

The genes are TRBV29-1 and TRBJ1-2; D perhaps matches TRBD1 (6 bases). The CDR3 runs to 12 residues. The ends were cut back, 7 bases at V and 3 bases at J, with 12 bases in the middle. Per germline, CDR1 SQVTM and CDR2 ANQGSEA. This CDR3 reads CSGVGADYGYTF. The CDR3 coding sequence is TGCAGCGGCGTGGGGGCGGACTATGGCTACACCTTC.

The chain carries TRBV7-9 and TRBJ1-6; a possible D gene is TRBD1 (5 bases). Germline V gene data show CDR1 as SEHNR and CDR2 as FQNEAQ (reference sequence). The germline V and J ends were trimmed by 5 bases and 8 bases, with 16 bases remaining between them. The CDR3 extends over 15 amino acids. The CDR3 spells CASSHTGTRDSPLHF. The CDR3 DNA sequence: TGTGCCAGCAGCCACACCGGGACCAGGGATTCACCCCTCCACTTT. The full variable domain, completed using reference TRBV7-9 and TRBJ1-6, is DTGVSQNPRHKITKRGQNVTFRCDPISEHNRLYWYRQTLGQGPEFLTYFQNEAQLEKSRLLSDRFSAERPKGSFSTLEIQRTEQGDSAMYLCASSHTGTRDSPLHFGNGTRLTVT.

The chain's CDR3 is CASSFNVGGPSGNTIYF. As DNA, the CDR3 is TGCGCCAGCAGCTTTAACGTCGGGGGTCCCTCTGGAAACACCATATATTTT. The chain carries TRBV5-1 and TRBJ1-3; possibly TRBD1 for D (5 bases). Trimming took 2 bases from V and 0 from J, leaving 15 bases between them. Germline CDR1 reads SGHRS; CDR2 reads YFSETQ. The CDR3 spans 17 residues.

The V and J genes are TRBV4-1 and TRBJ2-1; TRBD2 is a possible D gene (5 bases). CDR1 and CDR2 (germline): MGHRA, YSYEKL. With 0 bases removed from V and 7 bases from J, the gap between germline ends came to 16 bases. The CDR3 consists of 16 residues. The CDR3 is CASSQDLVSAWNEQFF. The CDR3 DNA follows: TGCGCCAGCAGCCAAGATCTTGTTAGCGCTTGGAATGAGCAGTTCTTC.

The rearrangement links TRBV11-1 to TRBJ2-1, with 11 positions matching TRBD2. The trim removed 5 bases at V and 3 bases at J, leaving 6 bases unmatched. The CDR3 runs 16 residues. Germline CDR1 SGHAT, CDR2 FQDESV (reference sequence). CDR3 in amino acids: CASSARLAGIYNEQFF. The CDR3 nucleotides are TGTGCCAGCAGCGCCCGACTAGCGGGAATCTACAATGAGCAGTTCTTC.

As DNA, the CDR3 is TGTGCCAGCAGTTCTCCGGGACTAGCGGACCCCTACAATGAGCAGTTCTTC. This encodes CASSSPGLADPYNEQFF. The rearrangement joins TRBV27 to TRBJ2-1; 11 bases are a match to TRBD2. Trimming removed 4 bases from V and 2 bases from J; junction bases left unmatched: 7. CDR3 length equals 17 residues. Per the germline V gene, CDR1 is MNHEY and CDR2 is SMNVEV (reference sequence).

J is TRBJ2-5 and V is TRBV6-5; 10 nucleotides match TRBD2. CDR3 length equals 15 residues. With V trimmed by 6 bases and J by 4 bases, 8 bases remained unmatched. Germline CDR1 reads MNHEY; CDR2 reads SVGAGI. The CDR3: CASSVLLAGRETQYF. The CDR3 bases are TGTGCCAGCAGCGTACTACTAGCGGGAAGAGAGACCCAGTACTTC.

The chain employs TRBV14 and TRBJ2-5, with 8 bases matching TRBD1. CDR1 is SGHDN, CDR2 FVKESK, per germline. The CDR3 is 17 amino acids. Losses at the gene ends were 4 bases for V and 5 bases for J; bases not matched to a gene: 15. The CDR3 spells CASSLPPRGQGRETQYF. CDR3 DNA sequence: TGTGCCAGCAGCCTCCCCCCAAGAGGACAGGGCAGGGAGACCCAGTACTTC.

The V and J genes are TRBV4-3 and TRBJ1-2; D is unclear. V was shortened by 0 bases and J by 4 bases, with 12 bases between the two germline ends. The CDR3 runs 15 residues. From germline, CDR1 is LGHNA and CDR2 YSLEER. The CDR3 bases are TGCGCCAGCAGCCAAGAGGAGGGTGTCGGCTATGGCTACACCTTC. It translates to CASSQEEGVGYGYTF.

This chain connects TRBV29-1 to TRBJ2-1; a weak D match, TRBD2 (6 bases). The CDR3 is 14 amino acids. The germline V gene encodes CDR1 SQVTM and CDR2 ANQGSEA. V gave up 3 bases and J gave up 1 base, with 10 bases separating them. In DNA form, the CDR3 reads TGCAGCGTTGACATCGGGAGATCCTACAATGAGCAGTTCTTC. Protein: CSVDIGRSYNEQFF.

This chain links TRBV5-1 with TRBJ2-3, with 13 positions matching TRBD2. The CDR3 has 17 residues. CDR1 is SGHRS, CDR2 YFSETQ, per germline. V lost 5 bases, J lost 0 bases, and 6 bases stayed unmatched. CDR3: CASSGGGLAGSTDTQYF. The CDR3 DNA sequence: TGCGCCAGCAGTGGAGGGGGACTAGCGGGAAGCACAGATACGCAGTATTTT.

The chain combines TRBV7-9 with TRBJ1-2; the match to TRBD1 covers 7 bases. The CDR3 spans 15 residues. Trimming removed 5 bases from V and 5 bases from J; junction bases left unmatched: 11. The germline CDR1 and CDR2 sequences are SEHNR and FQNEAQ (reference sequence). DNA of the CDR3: TGTGCCAGCAGCGGTATTGACAGGGAAGGGTATGGCTACACCTTC. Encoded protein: CASSGIDREGYGYTF.

The CDR3 nucleotides read TGTGCCTGGAGTCCACAGGGGTCAAAAGGCTACACCTTC. Its translation: CAWSPQGSKGYTF. This chain connects TRBV30 to TRBJ1-2; 7 nucleotides line up with TRBD1. The CDR3 covers 13 residues. J was trimmed by 8 bases and V by 2 bases; bases with no gene match: 8. Germline V gene lookup returns CDR1 GTSNPN and CDR2 SVGIG (reference sequence).

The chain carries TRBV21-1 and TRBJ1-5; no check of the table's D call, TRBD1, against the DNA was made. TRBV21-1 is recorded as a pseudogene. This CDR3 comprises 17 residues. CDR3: CASSNKTPTGSNQPQHF. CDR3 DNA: TGTGCCAGCAGCAATAAAACCCCGACAGGGAGCAATCAGCCCCAGCATTTT.

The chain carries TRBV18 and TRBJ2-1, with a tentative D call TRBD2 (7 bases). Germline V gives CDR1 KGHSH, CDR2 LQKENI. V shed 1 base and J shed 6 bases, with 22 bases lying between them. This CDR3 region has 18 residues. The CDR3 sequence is CASSPLVGGKQGGNEQFF. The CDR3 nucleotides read TGTGCCAGCTCACCACTCGTCGGGGGGAAACAGGGTGGCAATGAGCAGTTCTTC.

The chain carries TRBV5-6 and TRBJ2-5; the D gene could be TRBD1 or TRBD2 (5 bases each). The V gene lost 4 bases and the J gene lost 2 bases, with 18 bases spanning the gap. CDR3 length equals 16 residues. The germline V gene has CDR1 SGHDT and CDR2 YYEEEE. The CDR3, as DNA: TGTGCCAGCAGCAGGATGCTGGGGACCTATCAAGAGACCCAGTACTTC. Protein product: CASSRMLGTYQETQYF.